What follows are 5 T cell receptor beta chains derived from one specimen sequenced in a study of blood T cells in healthy people across ages. The use of a sample-barcoded 5' primer and a J-beta primer mix characterized a second PCR of about 6 to 11 cycles. In TCRdb, the 5' RACE reads were re-called with MiXCR into one record per CDR3 protein. The data contain hundreds of thousands of distinct CDR3 sequences, approximately 39% of them seen just once; the ten biggest clones take up approximately 22%. Sequencing used blood. These receptor sequences come from a woman aged 55 to 70 in good health.

V gene TRBV7-9 combines with J gene TRBJ1-1; 8 nucleotides match TRBD1. V trimming: 5 bases; J trimming: 5 bases; junction bases outside the gene matches: 7. Germline-derived CDR1 and CDR2 are SEHNR and FQNEAQ (reference sequence). The CDR3 is 14 residues long. CDR3 bases: TGTGCCAGCAGCCCAGACAGGGGAAGAACTGAAGCTTTCTTT. Encoded protein: CASSPDRGRTEAFF.

The V and J genes are TRBV6-5 and TRBJ1-2, with TRBD1 matching over 9 bases. The CDR3 extends over 15 amino acids. Germline CDR1 is MNHEY and CDR2 is SVGAGI. With V trimmed by 6 bases and J by 6 bases, 11 bases remained unmatched. CDR3 nucleotide sequence: TGTGCCAGCAGACTTACAGGGGGCATGGGCCATGGCTACACCTTC. Translated, it gives CASRLTGGMGHGYTF.

This clonotype was recorded many times. The gene calls are TRBV9 and TRBJ2-5; D may be TRBD1 or TRBD2 (5 bases each). CDR1 is SGDLS and CDR2 is YYNGEE in the germline V gene. The V and J ends lost 0 bases and 3 bases respectively, with 6 bases between them. This CDR3 contains 13 residues. The chain's CDR3 is CASSVGGEETQYF. For the CDR3, the DNA is TGTGCCAGCAGCGTAGGAGGGGAAGAGACCCAGTACTTC.

Concerning this clonotype itself: An end of the junction does not agree with germline; a read error may underlie this. The V and J genes are TRBV11-1 and TRBJ2-1; 9 bases are a match to TRBD1. The CDR3 runs 14 residues. The germline V gene has CDR1 SGHAT and CDR2 FQDESV (reference sequence). CDR3 sequence (DNA): TGTGCCAGCAGGAGCAGGGCGGACAGGGGTGAGCGGTTCTTC. Its translation is CASRSRADRGERFF.

V and J are TRBV7-2 and TRBJ2-1, with 10 positions matching TRBD2. This CDR3 contains 16 residues. V shed 7 bases and J 5 bases; nucleotides not matched to a gene: 11. Per the germline V gene, CDR1 is SGHTA and CDR2 is FQGNSA. In nucleotides, the CDR3 is TGTGCCAGCAACTTGGTACGGACTAGCGGTAACAATGAGCAGTTCTTC. Amino acid sequence: CASNLVRTSGNNEQFF.